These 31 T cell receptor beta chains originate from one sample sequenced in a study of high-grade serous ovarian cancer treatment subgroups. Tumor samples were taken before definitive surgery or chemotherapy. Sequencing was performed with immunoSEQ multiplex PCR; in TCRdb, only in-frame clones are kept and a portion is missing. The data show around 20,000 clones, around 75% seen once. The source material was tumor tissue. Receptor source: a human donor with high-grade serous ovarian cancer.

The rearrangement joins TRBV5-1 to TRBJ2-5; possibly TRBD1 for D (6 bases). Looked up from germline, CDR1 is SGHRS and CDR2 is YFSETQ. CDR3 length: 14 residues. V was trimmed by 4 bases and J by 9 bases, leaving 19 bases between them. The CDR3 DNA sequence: TGCGCCAGCAGCACGGACAGAAACCTAGGGCCCCAGTACTTC. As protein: CASSTDRNLGPQYF.

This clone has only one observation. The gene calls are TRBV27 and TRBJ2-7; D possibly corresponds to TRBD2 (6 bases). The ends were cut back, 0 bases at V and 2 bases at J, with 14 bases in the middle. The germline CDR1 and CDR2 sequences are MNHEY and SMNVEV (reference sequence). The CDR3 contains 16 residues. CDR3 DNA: TGTGCCAGCAGTTTATCGCGGGGTTTACTCCCCTACGAGCAGTACTTC. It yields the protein CASSLSRGLLPYEQYF.

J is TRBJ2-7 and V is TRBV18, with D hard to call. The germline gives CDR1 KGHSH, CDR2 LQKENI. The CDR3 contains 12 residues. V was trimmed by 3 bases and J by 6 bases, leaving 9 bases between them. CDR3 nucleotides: TGTGCCAGCTCACCCGGCGTTCCCGAGCAGTACTTC. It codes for CASSPGVPEQYF.

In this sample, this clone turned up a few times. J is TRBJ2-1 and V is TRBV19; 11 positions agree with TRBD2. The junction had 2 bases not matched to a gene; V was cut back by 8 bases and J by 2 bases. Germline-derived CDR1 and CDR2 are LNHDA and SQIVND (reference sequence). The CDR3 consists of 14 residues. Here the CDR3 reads CASQTSGAYNEQFF. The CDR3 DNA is TGTGCCAGTCAGACTAGCGGGGCCTACAATGAGCAGTTCTTC.

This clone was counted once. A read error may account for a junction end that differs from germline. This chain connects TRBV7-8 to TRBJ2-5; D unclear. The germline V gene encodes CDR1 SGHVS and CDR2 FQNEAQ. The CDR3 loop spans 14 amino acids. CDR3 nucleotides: TGTGCCAGCAGCGTAGCCTGGGATGAGGAGACCCAGTACTTC. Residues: CASSVAWDEETQYF.

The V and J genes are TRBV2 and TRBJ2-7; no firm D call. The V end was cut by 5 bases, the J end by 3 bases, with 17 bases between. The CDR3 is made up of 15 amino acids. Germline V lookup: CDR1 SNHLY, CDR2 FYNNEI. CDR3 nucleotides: TGTGCCAGCAGTCCACAGTTCTCTAAACACTACGAGCAGTACTTC. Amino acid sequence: CASSPQFSKHYEQYF.

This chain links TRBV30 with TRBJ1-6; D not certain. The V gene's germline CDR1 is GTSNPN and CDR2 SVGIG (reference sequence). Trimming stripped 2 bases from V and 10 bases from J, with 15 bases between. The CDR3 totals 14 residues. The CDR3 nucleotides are TGTGCCTGGAGTAGTTGGACGTTCGGATCACCCCTCCACTTT. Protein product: CAWSSWTFGSPLHF.

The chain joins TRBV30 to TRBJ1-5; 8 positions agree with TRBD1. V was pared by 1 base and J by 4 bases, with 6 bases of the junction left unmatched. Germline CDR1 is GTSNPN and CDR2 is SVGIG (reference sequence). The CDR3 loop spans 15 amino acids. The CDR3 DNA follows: TGTGCCTGGAGTGACAGGGGGTTATTGAATCAGCCCCAGCATTTT. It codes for CAWSDRGLLNQPQHF.

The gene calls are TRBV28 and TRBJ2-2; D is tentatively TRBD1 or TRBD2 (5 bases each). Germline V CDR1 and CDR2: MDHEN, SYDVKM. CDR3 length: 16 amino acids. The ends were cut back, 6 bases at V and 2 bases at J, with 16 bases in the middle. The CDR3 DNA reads TGTGCCAGCAGCCCGGGGCAGGGCGTAAACACCGGGGAGCTGTTTTTT. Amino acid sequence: CASSPGQGVNTGELFF.

CDR3: CASRTRDREFYEQYF. For the CDR3, the DNA is TGCGCCAGCAGGACCCGGGACAGGGAATTCTACGAGCAGTACTTC. The chain joins TRBV5-1 to TRBJ2-5, with TRBD1 matching 9 bases. The J call may not be correct, given that the DNA end is closer to TRBJ2-7. The CDR3 covers 15 residues. The germline CDR1 and CDR2 sequences are SGHRS and YFSETQ.

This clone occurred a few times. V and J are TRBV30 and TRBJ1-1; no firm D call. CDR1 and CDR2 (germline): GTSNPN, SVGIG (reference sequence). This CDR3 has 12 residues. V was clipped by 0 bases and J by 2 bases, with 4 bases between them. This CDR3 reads CAWSVRNTEAFF. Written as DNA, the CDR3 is TGTGCCTGGAGTGTACGAAACACTGAAGCTTTCTTT.

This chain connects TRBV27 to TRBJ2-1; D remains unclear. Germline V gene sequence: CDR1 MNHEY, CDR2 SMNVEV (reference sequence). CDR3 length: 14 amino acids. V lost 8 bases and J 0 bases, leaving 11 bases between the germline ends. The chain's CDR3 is CASGERSSYNEQFF. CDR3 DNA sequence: TGTGCCAGCGGAGAAAGAAGCTCCTACAATGAGCAGTTCTTC.

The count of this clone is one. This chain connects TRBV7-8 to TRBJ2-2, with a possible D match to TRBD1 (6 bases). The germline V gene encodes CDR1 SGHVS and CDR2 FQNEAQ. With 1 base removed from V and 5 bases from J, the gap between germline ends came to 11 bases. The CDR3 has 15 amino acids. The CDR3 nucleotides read TGTGCCAGCAGCTTAGGATGGGGGCGAACCGGGGAGCTGTTTTTT. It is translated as CASSLGWGRTGELFF.

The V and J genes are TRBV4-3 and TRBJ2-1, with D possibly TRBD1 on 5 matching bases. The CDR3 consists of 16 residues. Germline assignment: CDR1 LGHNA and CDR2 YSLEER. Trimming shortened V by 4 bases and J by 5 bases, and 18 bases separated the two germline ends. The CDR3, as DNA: TGCGCCAGCAGCCCAAAAACAGGATCTTGGGACAATGAGCAGTTCTTC. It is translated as CASSPKTGSWDNEQFF.

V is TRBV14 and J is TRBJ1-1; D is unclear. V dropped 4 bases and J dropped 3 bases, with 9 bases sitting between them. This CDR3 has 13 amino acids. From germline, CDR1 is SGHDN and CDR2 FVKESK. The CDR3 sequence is CASSPLADTEAFF. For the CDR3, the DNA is TGTGCCAGCAGCCCGTTGGCAGACACTGAAGCTTTCTTT.

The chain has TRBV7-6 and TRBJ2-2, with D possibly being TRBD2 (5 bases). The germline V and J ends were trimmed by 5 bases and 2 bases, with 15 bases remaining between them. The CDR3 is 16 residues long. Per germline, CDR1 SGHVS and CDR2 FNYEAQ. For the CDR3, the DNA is TGTGCCAGCAGCCCCCCAGAGGGTTATAACACCGGGGAGCTGTTTTTT. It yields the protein CASSPPEGYNTGELFF.

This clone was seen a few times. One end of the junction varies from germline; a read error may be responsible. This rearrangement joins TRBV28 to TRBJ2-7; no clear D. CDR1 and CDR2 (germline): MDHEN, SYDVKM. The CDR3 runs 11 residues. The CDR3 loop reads CASSLSGGRDF. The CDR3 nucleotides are TGTGCCAGCAGTTTATCGGGTGGACGGGACTTC.

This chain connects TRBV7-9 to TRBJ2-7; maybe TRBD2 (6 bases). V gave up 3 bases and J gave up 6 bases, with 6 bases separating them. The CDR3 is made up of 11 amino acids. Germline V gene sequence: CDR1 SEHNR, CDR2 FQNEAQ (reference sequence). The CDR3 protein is CASSFGSEQYF. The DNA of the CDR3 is TGTGCCAGCAGCTTCGGGAGCGAGCAGTACTTC.

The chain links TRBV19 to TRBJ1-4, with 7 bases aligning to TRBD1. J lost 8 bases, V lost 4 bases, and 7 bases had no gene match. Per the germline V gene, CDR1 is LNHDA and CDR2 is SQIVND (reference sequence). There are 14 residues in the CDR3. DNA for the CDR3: TGTGCCAGTAGTACACCCAGGGGGAACGAAAAACTGTTTTTT. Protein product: CASSTPRGNEKLFF.

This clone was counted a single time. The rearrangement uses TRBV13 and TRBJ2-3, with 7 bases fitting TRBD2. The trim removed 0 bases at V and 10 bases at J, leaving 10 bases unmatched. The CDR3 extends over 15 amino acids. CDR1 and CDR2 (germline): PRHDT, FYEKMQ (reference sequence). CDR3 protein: CASSLGREAGRAQYF. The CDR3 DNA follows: TGTGCCAGCAGCTTAGGACGGGAGGCTGGGAGGGCGCAGTATTTT.

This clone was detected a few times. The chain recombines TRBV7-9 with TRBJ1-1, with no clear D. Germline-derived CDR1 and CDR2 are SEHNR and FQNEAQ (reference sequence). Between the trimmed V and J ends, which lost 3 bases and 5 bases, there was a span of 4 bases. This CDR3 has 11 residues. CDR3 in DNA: TGTGCCAGCAGCTTCGGGACTGAAGCTTTCTTT. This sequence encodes CASSFGTEAFF.

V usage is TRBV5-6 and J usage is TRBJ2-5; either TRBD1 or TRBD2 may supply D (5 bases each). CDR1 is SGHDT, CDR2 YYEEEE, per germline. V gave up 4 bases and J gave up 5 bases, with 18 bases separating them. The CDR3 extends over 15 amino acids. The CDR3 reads CASSRGQGVMETQYF. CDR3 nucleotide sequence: TGTGCCAGCAGCCGGGGCCAGGGAGTAATGGAGACCCAGTACTTC.

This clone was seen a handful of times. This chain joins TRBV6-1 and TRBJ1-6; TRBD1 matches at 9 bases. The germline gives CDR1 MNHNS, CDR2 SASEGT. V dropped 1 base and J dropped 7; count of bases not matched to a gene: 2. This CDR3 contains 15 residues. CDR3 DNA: TGTGCCAGCAGTGAAGACACAGGGGGCAATTCACCCCTCCACTTT. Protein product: CASSEDTGGNSPLHF.

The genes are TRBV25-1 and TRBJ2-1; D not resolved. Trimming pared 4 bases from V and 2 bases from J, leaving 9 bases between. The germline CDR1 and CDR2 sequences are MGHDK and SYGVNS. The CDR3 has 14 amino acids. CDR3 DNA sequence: TGTGCCAGCAGTGGGCCACCAACCTACAATGAGCAGTTCTTC. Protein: CASSGPPTYNEQFF. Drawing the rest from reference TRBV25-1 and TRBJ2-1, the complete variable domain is EADIYQTPRYLVIGTGKKITLECSQTMGHDKMYWYQQDPGMELHLIHYSYGVNSTEKGDLSSESTVSRIRTEHFPLTLESARPSHTSQYLCASSGPPTYNEQFFGPGTRLTVL.

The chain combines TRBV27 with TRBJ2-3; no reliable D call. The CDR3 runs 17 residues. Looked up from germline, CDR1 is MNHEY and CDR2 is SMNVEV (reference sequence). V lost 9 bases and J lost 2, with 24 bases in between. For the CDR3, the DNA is TGTGCCAGTGCGACTCTGCCTGCGGACCCACTCACAGATACGCAGTATTTT. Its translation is CASATLPADPLTDTQYF.

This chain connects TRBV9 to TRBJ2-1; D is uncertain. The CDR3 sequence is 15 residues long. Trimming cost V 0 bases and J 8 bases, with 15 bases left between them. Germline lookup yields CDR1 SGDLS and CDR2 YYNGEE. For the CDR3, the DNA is TGTGCCAGCAGCGTAGCTATGGGCAGGACCGATGAGCAGTTCTTC. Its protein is CASSVAMGRTDEQFF.

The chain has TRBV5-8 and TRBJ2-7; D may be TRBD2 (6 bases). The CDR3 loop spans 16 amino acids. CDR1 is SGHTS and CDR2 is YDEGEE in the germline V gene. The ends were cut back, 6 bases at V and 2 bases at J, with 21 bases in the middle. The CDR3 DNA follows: TGTGCCAGCACCCCGGGGTGGGGGGTTACTACCTACGAGCAGTACTTC. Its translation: CASTPGWGVTTYEQYF.

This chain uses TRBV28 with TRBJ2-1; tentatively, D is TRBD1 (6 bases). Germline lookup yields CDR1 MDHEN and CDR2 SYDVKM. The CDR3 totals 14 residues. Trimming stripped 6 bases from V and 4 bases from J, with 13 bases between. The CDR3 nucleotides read TGTGCCAGCAGCCCTCCCGGGACATACAATGAGCAGTTCTTC. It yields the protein CASSPPGTYNEQFF.

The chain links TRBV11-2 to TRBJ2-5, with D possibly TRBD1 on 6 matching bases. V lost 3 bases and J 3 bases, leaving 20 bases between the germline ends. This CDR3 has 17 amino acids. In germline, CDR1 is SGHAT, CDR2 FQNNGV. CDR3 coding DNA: TGTGCCAGCAGCTTCGATACCACAGGGCCCGACAAAGAGACCCAGTACTTC. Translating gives CASSFDTTGPDKETQYF.

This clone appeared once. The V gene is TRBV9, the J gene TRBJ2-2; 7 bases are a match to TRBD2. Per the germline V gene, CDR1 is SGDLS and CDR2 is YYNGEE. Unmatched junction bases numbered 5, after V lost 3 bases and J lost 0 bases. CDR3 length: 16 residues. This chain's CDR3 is CASSAGTTPNTGELFF. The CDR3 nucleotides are TGTGCCAGCAGCGCCGGGACTACCCCGAACACCGGGGAGCTGTTTTTT.

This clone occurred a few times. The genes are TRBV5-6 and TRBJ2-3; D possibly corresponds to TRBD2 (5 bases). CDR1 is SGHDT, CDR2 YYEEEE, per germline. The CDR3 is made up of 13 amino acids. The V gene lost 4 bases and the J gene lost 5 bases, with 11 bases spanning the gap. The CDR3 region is CASSPGNQDTQYF. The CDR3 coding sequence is TGTGCCAGCAGCCCGGGGAATCAAGATACGCAGTATTTT.